This TCR beta chain was sequenced during a study of blood T cell repertoires in COVID-19. The J segment lost 6 bases and the V segment lost 4 bases, leaving 3 bases of the junction unmatched. This CDR3 has 13 residues. The germline CDR1 and CDR2 sequences are WNHNN and SYGVQD (reference sequence). Method: immunoSEQ multiplex PCR; TCRdb's copy keeps in-frame clones and lacks some. The data hold 250,000 to 300,000 clones, with 86% observed a single time. The sample comprised peripheral blood. J is TRBJ1-5 and V is TRBV10-1; 7 nucleotides agree with TRBD1. This sequence was found in a woman aged 25-40 years with COVID-19, enrolled during active disease. Here the CDR3 DNA reads TGCGCCAGCAGTGCCCAGGGGGTTCAGCCCCAGCATTTT. It encodes CASSAQGVQPQHF.